These 31 T cell receptor beta chains share one sample of origin, sequenced in a study of T cell repertoires in cytomegalovirus infection. These receptors have no identified antigens. TCRdb called the reads again in MiXCR, with one record for every CDR3 protein. The sample records under 350,000 distinct CDR3 sequences, around 20% being singletons. The material sequenced was cultured PBMCs, taken from culture after CMV antigen stimulation. These receptors came from a human donor in good health (CMV status not recorded). Some clones in this sample may be carry-over from other donors' samples.

The chain carries TRBV7-8 and TRBJ2-7; D is uncertain. V lost 4 bases, J lost 2 bases, and 21 bases lay in between. CDR1 and CDR2 from the germline V gene are SGHVS and FQNEAQ. The CDR3 runs 17 residues. The CDR3 here is CASSSLSLGRLAYEQYF. In DNA form, the CDR3 reads TGTGCCAGCAGCTCTTTAAGTTTAGGACGCCTAGCCTACGAGCAGTACTTC.

Comment on this clonotype: A much bigger clone sits one base away, suggesting this may be a read error. This chain joins TRBV4-3 and TRBJ2-3; a possible D gene is TRBD1 (5 bases). This CDR3 has 15 residues. The V end was cut by 0 bases, the J end by 2 bases, with 9 bases between. Germline V gene data show CDR1 as LGHNA and CDR2 as YSLEER. This CDR3 is CASSQDDSYTDTQYF. Written as DNA, the CDR3 is TGCGCCAGCAGCCAAGATGACAGCTACACAGATACGCAGTATTTT.

The CDR3 region is CASSKTGGTNEKLFF. CDR3 nucleotide sequence: TGTGCCAGCAGTAAGACAGGGGGAACTAATGAAAAACTGTTTTTT. The chain links TRBV28 to TRBJ1-4, with 9 bases fitting TRBD1. The CDR3 sequence is 15 residues long. Germline assignment: CDR1 MDHEN and CDR2 SYDVKM. The trim removed 5 bases at V and 1 base at J, leaving 2 bases unmatched.

The chain couples TRBV6-2 or TRBV6-3 to TRBJ2-3; no clear D gene. Germline V gene data show CDR1 as MNHEY and CDR2 as SVGEGT. The V and J ends lost 5 bases and 3 bases respectively, with 15 bases between them. The CDR3 loop spans 15 amino acids. Here the CDR3 DNA reads TGTGCCAGCAGTCTGGGCTCCCTGGGGACAGATACGCAGTATTTT. As protein: CASSLGSLGTDTQYF.

This clonotype was recorded many times. The V gene is TRBV27, the J gene TRBJ1-1, with D possibly being TRBD1 (5 bases). Germline values: CDR1 MNHEY, CDR2 SMNVEV (reference sequence). CDR3 length equals 14 residues. Trimming pared 4 bases from V and 4 bases from J, leaving 13 bases between. CDR3 bases: TGTGCCAGCAGTTGGATATTAGACAGCACTGAAGCTTTCTTT. Its translation is CASSWILDSTEAFF.

This clonotype was counted a few times. J is TRBJ1-2 and V is TRBV2, with D possibly being TRBD1 (5 bases). The germline CDR1 and CDR2 sequences are SNHLY and FYNNEI. The ends were cut back, 4 bases at V and 4 bases at J, with 10 bases in the middle. The CDR3 is made up of 13 amino acids. The CDR3: CASSGREAYGYTF. The CDR3 region has the DNA TGTGCCAGCAGTGGCAGGGAAGCCTATGGCTACACCTTC.

The chain employs TRBV6-6 and TRBJ2-1; TRBD2 matches 9 bases. Germline V gene data show CDR1 as MNHNY and CDR2 as SVGAGI (reference sequence). Trimming cost V 10 bases and J 9 bases; bases outside gene matches: 13. The CDR3 runs 14 residues. The DNA of the CDR3 is TGTGCCACCACCGGGACTAGCTTACGCGGTGAGCAGTTCTTC. This encodes CATTGTSLRGEQFF.

This clonotype was counted at least ten times. The chain links TRBV7-2 to TRBJ2-5; TRBD2 matches 14 bases. V lost 4 bases to trimming and J lost 1 base; unmatched junction nucleotides: 5. This CDR3 is built from 17 residues. Per germline, CDR1 SGHTA and CDR2 FQGNSA. CDR3 region: CASSSWTSGGTQETQYF. The CDR3, as DNA: TGTGCCAGCAGCTCTTGGACTAGCGGGGGGACCCAAGAGACCCAGTACTTC.

This clonotype was observed a few times. The chain combines TRBV12-3 or TRBV12-4 with TRBJ1-5, with D perhaps TRBD1 (6 bases). The ends were cut back, 6 bases at V and 2 bases at J, with 17 bases in the middle. This CDR3 is 16 amino acids long. The CDR3 sequence: CASSLSGDLGNQPQHF. As DNA, the CDR3 is TGTGCCAGCAGCCTTTCAGGGGACTTGGGCAATCAGCCCCAGCATTTT.

This clonotype was recorded many times. The V call is TRBV7-2, the J call TRBJ2-5; D perhaps matches TRBD2 (6 bases). Trimming stripped 2 bases from V and 1 base from J, with 14 bases between. The CDR3 totals 16 residues. Germline CDR1 is SGHTA and CDR2 is FQGNSA. CDR3 region: CASSLKGGIVQETQYF. The CDR3 DNA is TGTGCCAGCAGCTTAAAGGGCGGGATAGTCCAAGAGACCCAGTACTTC.

This clonotype was counted between two and nine times. V and J are TRBV20-1 and TRBJ1-2; perhaps TRBD1 as D (5 bases). This CDR3 region has 16 residues. Trimming took off 3 bases at V and 0 bases at J, with 17 bases between the two ends. Germline CDR1 and CDR2: DFQATT and SNEGSKA (reference sequence). CDR3 sequence: CSARPQGGNANYGYTF. The CDR3 region has the DNA TGCAGTGCTAGGCCCCAGGGCGGAAACGCTAACTATGGCTACACCTTC.

V gene TRBV27 combines with J gene TRBJ2-1, with TRBD1 matching 8 bases. The V segment lost 3 bases and the J segment 2 bases; nucleotides outside the gene matches: 3. Germline V gives CDR1 MNHEY, CDR2 SMNVEV (reference sequence). This CDR3 comprises 15 residues. CDR3 protein: CASSFRTGTYNEQFF. Here the CDR3 DNA reads TGTGCCAGCAGTTTTCGGACAGGGACCTACAATGAGCAGTTCTTC.

The V and J genes are TRBV6-8 and TRBJ1-2; weak D call: TRBD1 (5 bases). The germline V and J ends were trimmed by 2 bases and 4 bases, with 14 bases remaining between them. The CDR3 is made up of 15 amino acids. Germline CDR1 reads MNHGY; CDR2 reads SAAAGT. CDR3 bases: TGTGCCAGCAGTTACAGAGGGCGCCAGGGCTATGGCTACACCTTC. Its translation is CASSYRGRQGYGYTF.

This clonotype was seen only once. The chain links TRBV10-3 to TRBJ1-1; D is ambiguous. Germline CDR1 reads ENHRY; CDR2 reads SYGVKD. The CDR3 has 15 amino acids. Between the trimmed V and J ends, which lost 3 bases and 1 base, there was a span of 12 bases. CDR3 sequence reads: CAISDPGLPNTEAFF. The CDR3 DNA follows: TGTGCCATCAGTGACCCCGGACTCCCGAACACTGAAGCTTTCTTT.

The table lists this clonotype with a few counts. The DNA of the CDR3 is TGTGCCAGCAGTCCGAGCGGACCGACCGGGGAGCTGTTTTTT. This translates into CASSPSGPTGELFF. The gene calls are TRBV27 and TRBJ2-2, with a tentative D call TRBD2 (5 bases). CDR3 size: 14 residues. CDR1 and CDR2 (germline): MNHEY, SMNVEV (reference sequence). The V end was cut by 5 bases, the J end by 5 bases, with 12 bases between.

This chain connects TRBV6-5 to TRBJ2-7, with a tentative D call TRBD2 (6 bases). This CDR3 has 13 residues. Trimming stripped 0 bases from V and 6 bases from J, with 9 bases between. Germline assignment: CDR1 MNHEY and CDR2 SVGAGI. This chain's CDR3 is CASSYSEGREQYF. As DNA, the CDR3 is TGTGCCAGCAGTTACTCGGAGGGTCGCGAGCAGTACTTC.

This clonotype was picked up many times. V is TRBV7-9 and J is TRBJ2-7; TRBD2 matches 8 bases. The CDR3 is 17 amino acids. The trim removed 4 bases at V and 1 base at J, leaving 12 bases unmatched. Germline CDR1 is SEHNR and CDR2 is FQNEAQ (reference sequence). As DNA, the CDR3 is TGTGCCAGCAGCTCGTTTAATAGCGGGAAGCGGTCCTACGAGCAGTACTTC. Its translation is CASSSFNSGKRSYEQYF.

The V and J genes are TRBV4-3 and TRBJ1-1, with D possibly TRBD1 on 5 matching bases. Trimming stripped 3 bases from V and 3 bases from J, with 14 bases between. Germline CDR1 is LGHNA and CDR2 is YSLEER. CDR3 length: 15 residues. CDR3 region: CASSQYQGGDTEAFF. Written as DNA, the CDR3 is TGCGCCAGCAGCCAGTACCAGGGTGGGGACACTGAAGCTTTCTTT.

Only a few counts were recorded for this clonotype. The chain uses TRBV6-2 or TRBV6-3 and TRBJ2-3; TRBD2 might be the D (6 bases). Trimming stripped 7 bases from V and 4 bases from J, with 18 bases between. The CDR3 has 15 residues. CDR1 and CDR2 from the germline V gene are MNHEY and SVGEGT. The CDR3 nucleotides read TGTGCCAGCACTTGGGTAAGGGGAGGTGCAGATACGCAGTATTTT. Amino acids: CASTWVRGGADTQYF.

This chain uses TRBV28 with TRBJ2-1, with D possibly matching TRBD1 (6 bases). V was pared by 2 bases and J by 2 bases, with 16 bases between. The CDR3 totals 17 residues. Germline CDR1 reads MDHEN; CDR2 reads SYDVKM. CDR3 loop: CASSLPTGSPTYNEQFF. The CDR3 DNA reads as TGTGCCAGCAGTTTACCAACAGGGAGCCCAACCTACAATGAGCAGTTCTTC.

The chain combines TRBV29-1 with TRBJ1-3; TRBD1 matches at 7 bases. The CDR3 extends over 15 amino acids. CDR1 and CDR2 (germline): SQVTM, ANQGSEA. The V segment lost 6 bases and the J segment 0 bases; nucleotides outside the gene matches: 8. The CDR3, as DNA: TGCAGCGTCTGGGACAGAAGAAGCTCTGGAAACACCATATATTTT. It translates to CSVWDRRSSGNTIYF.

The CDR3: CSAPTSGSNNEQFF. CDR3 in DNA: TGCAGTGCGCCGACTAGCGGGAGTAACAATGAGCAGTTCTTC. J is TRBJ2-1 and V is TRBV20-1, with 12 bases aligning to TRBD2. The germline V gene encodes CDR1 DFQATT and CDR2 SNEGSKA (reference sequence). The CDR3 runs to 14 residues. V dropped 6 bases and J dropped 5; count of bases not matched to a gene: 5.

This clonotype was observed a few times. The chain recombines TRBV6-1 with TRBJ2-5, with D possibly TRBD2 on 5 matching bases. This CDR3 is 15 amino acids long. Germline assignment: CDR1 MNHNS and CDR2 SASEGT. Trimming removed 5 bases at V and 1 base at J, with 14 bases between. The CDR3, as DNA: TGTGCCAGCAGTTTGGGCCCGGGGATCCAAGAGACCCAGTACTTC. Translation gives CASSLGPGIQETQYF.

The chain combines TRBV6-1 with TRBJ2-1; TRBD2 aligns across 8 bases. Trimming cost V 11 bases and J 4 bases; bases outside gene matches: 7. CDR3 size: 13 residues. Germline V gene data show CDR1 as MNHNS and CDR2 as SASEGT. The CDR3 nucleotides read TGTGCCGCGAGCGGGAGTGCGTACAATGAGCAGTTCTTC. Translating gives CAASGSAYNEQFF.

This clonotype showed up many times. The genes are TRBV7-2 and TRBJ1-1; 11 bases map to TRBD1. Germline values: CDR1 SGHTA, CDR2 FQGNSA. This CDR3 comprises 19 residues. V was pared by 1 base and J by 6 bases, with 16 bases of the junction left unmatched. For the CDR3, the DNA is TGTGCCAGCAGCTTAGGGGTCTGGTCTCGGACAGGGGGCGTCCCTGAAGCTTTCTTT. Translated: CASSLGVWSRTGGVPEAFF.

This clonotype was observed many times. The gene calls are TRBV7-8 and TRBJ2-7; 13 bases agree with TRBD2. The ends lost 7 bases at V and 3 bases at J; junction bases unmatched: 6. Germline values: CDR1 SGHVS, CDR2 FQNEAQ. This CDR3 comprises 15 residues. The CDR3 sequence is CASTPGLAGFYEQYV. In DNA form, the CDR3 reads TGTGCCAGCACCCCGGGACTAGCGGGGTTCTACGAGCAGTACGTC.

V and J are TRBV12-3 or TRBV12-4 and TRBJ2-3; 11 positions match TRBD2. The CDR3 has 16 amino acids. J lost 1 base, V lost 3 bases, and 3 bases had no gene match. The CDR3, as DNA: TGTGCCAGCAGTTTTAGCGGGAGGGCCCGCACAGATACGCAGTATTTT. It yields the protein CASSFSGRARTDTQYF.

This clonotype was seen repeatedly, ten times or more. The gene calls are TRBV7-2 and TRBJ1-6; D gene uncertain. CDR1 and CDR2 from the germline V gene are SGHTA and FQGNSA. Trimming removed 5 bases from V and 8 bases from J, with 10 bases in between. The CDR3 runs 13 residues. The CDR3 here is CASSPSIDSPLHF. The DNA of the CDR3 is TGTGCCAGCAGCCCGTCGATCGATTCACCCCTCCACTTT.

A few counts support this clonotype. The chain links TRBV11-2 to TRBJ2-5; 7 bases are shared with TRBD1. Germline loops: CDR1 SGHAT, CDR2 FQNNGV. This CDR3 has 15 amino acids. V trimming: 1 base; J trimming: 5 bases; junction bases outside the gene matches: 7. This CDR3 reads CASSLGAGGVETQYF. Here the CDR3 DNA reads TGTGCCAGCAGCTTAGGGGCAGGGGGAGTGGAGACCCAGTACTTC.

The V and J genes are TRBV15 and TRBJ2-1; 7 bases agree with TRBD2. Per the germline V gene, CDR1 is LNHNV and CDR2 is YYDKDF (reference sequence). Unmatched junction bases numbered 9, after V lost 0 bases and J lost 4 bases. The CDR3 covers 17 residues. CDR3: CATSREQGLGVYNEQFF. The CDR3 DNA is TGTGCCACCAGCAGAGAGCAAGGACTAGGTGTTTACAATGAGCAGTTCTTC.

This clonotype was seen a few times. V and J are TRBV12-3 or TRBV12-4 and TRBJ2-2; D not resolved. Trimming removed 3 bases from V and 0 bases from J, with 8 bases in between. The length of the CDR3 is 15 residues. For the CDR3, the DNA is TGTGCCAGCAGTTTTCGCAGGACGAACACCGGGGAGCTGTTTTTT. It translates to CASSFRRTNTGELFF.